This TCR beta chain was captured by sequencing in a study of blood T cell repertoires in COVID-19. Background on the study: Both acute and convalescent COVID-19 samples were obtained from the United States, Italy and Spain. Nucleic acid was either cDNA or gDNA, and it came from T cells, B-cell-depleted T cells, or PBMCs.

TCRdb's table, derived via immunoSEQ multiplex PCR, lists solely in-frame clones and lacks some. The sample shows roughly 230,000 clones, about 93% of them seen only once. Germline CDR1 reads SEHNR; CDR2 reads FQNEAQ (reference sequence). CDR3 length: 14 amino acids. Trimming removed 1 base from V and 3 bases from J; junction bases left unmatched: 1. The clonotype comes from a man aged 30-40 years with COVID-19, enrolled during active disease. Sequencing was carried out using peripheral blood. J is TRBJ2-7 and V is TRBV7-9, with TRBD1 identical over 9 bases. The CDR3 DNA reads as TGTGCCAGCAGCTTAGGACAGGGGGTCTACGAGCAGTACTTC. Encoded protein: CASSLGQGVYEQYF.